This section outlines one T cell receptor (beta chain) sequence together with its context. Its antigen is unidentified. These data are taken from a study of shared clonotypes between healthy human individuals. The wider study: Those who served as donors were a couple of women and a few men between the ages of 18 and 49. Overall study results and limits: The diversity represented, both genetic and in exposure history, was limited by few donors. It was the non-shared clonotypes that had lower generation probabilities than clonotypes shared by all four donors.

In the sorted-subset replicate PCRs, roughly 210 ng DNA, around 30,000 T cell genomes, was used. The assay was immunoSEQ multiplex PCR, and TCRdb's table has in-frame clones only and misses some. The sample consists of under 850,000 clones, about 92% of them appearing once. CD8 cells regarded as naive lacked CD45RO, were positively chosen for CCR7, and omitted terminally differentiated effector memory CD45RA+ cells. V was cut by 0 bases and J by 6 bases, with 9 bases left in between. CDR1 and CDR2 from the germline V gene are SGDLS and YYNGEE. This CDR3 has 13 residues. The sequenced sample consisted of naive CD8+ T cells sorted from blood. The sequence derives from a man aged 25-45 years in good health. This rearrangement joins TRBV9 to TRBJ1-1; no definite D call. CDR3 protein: CASSVVPTAEAFF. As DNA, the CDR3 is TGTGCCAGCAGCGTAGTGCCAACAGCTGAAGCTTTCTTT.